This passage covers 32 T cell receptor beta chains from one sample sequenced in a study of vaccination and CD4 T cells after COVID-19. Cultured CD4+ T cell DNA was sequenced using the Oncomine TCR Beta short-read assay. A single record per CDR3 protein comes from TCRdb applying MiXCR to the PCR reads. Of 9,000 to 13,000 distinct CDR3 sequences in the sample, about 41% are singletons; the top ten hold about 9.9%. Treatment of the sample: roughly 10-day PBMC culture with coronavirus spike peptide pools or control peptides (ViraFEST assay). These receptors are not linked to any known antigen. Sequences were derived from CD4+ T cells from blood, cultured in vitro, sampled after SARS-CoV-2 vaccination. The receptors were sampled from a human donor who had recovered from COVID-19.

The chain has TRBV6-1 and TRBJ1-3, with TRBD1 matching over 8 bases. After removal of 10 bases from V and 4 bases from J, the junction contained 3 bases not matched to a gene. Germline CDR1 is MNHNS and CDR2 is SASEGT. CDR3 length: 12 amino acids. CDR3 in DNA: TGTGCCACGTGGGACAGGGGAAACACCATATATTTT. It specifies CATWDRGNTIYF.

The chain employs TRBV7-2 and TRBJ2-2; 9 positions match TRBD1. V was clipped by 5 bases and J by 4 bases; unmatched bases: 5. Germline CDR1 SGHTA, CDR2 FQGNSA. This CDR3 comprises 15 residues. CDR3 bases: TGTGCCAGCAGCCGACAGGGGGTGAGCACCGGGGAGCTGTTTTTT. This gives the protein CASSRQGVSTGELFF.

The chain employs TRBV7-8 and TRBJ2-7; TRBD1 matches at 9 bases. Unmatched junction bases numbered 1, after V lost 5 bases and J lost 2 bases. Per germline, CDR1 SGHVS and CDR2 FQNEAQ. CDR3 length: 13 residues. This chain's CDR3 is CASSRDRAYEQYF. In nucleotides, the CDR3 is TGTGCCAGCAGCCGGGACAGGGCCTACGAGCAGTACTTC.

This chain links TRBV28 with TRBJ1-6; 8 bases align to TRBD1. J gave up 4 bases and V 6 bases, and 8 bases lay outside the gene matches. CDR1 and CDR2 from the germline V gene are MDHEN and SYDVKM. This CDR3 is built from 16 residues. The CDR3 loop is CASRSTRTGYNSPLHF. The CDR3 DNA reads TGTGCCAGCAGATCTACTCGGACAGGGTATAATTCACCCCTCCACTTT.

This clonotype was seen a handful of times. V is TRBV24-1 and J is TRBJ2-7; 8 bases align to TRBD1. Germline V gene lookup returns CDR1 KGHDR and CDR2 SFDVKD. The CDR3 has 14 amino acids. J was trimmed by 5 bases and V by 7 bases; bases with no gene match: 9. CDR3 protein: CATSETGARNEQYF. The CDR3 nucleotides are TGTGCCACCAGCGAGACAGGGGCTAGGAACGAGCAGTACTTC.

The CDR3 DNA reads TGTGCCAGCAGCCGAGGGACTTCTGGAAACACCATATATTTT. Protein: CASSRGTSGNTIYF. The chain has TRBV6-1 and TRBJ1-3; tentative D call: TRBD1 (5 bases). Trimming shortened V by 6 bases and J by 1 base, and 10 bases separated the two germline ends. Germline CDR1 is MNHNS and CDR2 is SASEGT. This CDR3 is 14 amino acids long.

This chain uses TRBV5-1 with TRBJ1-1; 7 bases map to TRBD1. This CDR3 comprises 17 residues. CDR1 is SGHRS, CDR2 YFSETQ, per germline. V dropped 4 bases and J dropped 6; count of bases not matched to a gene: 18. The CDR3: CASSARDSFIKRAEAFF. The CDR3 bases are TGCGCCAGCAGCGCGCGGGACAGCTTTATCAAGCGGGCTGAAGCTTTCTTT.

In this sample, this clonotype turned up a few times. This sequence joins TRBV6-1 and TRBJ1-3, with 7 positions matching TRBD1. Germline CDR1 reads MNHNS; CDR2 reads SASEGT. The V segment lost 10 bases and the J segment 4 bases; nucleotides outside the gene matches: 10. The CDR3 loop spans 14 amino acids. CDR3 nucleotide sequence: TGTGCCACCGAGGGACAGCCCCAAGGAAACACCATATATTTT. It translates to CATEGQPQGNTIYF.

The J gene is TRBJ2-7, the V gene TRBV6-2 or TRBV6-3; 7 bases line up with TRBD1. The CDR3 is 16 amino acids. Germline loops: CDR1 MNHEY, CDR2 SVGEGT. V lost 1 base, J lost 4 bases, and 10 bases stayed unmatched. This CDR3 reads CASSYFRTGTAYEQYF. The CDR3 DNA is TGTGCCAGCAGTTACTTCAGGACCGGGACAGCTTACGAGCAGTACTTC.

The genes are TRBV20-1 and TRBJ1-2; D unresolved. The CDR3 sequence is 12 residues long. With 0 bases removed from V and 5 bases from J, the gap between germline ends came to 7 bases. Germline CDR1 and CDR2: DFQATT and SNEGSKA (reference sequence). The CDR3 region is CSARDLLYGYTF. The CDR3 bases are TGCAGTGCTAGAGATCTTTTGTATGGCTACACCTTC.

The sample holds a few counts of this clonotype. A junction end diverges from the germline sequence, so it may reflect a read error. As DNA, the CDR3 is TGTGCCACAAGCAAGGACAGGGTTGCCACAGATACGCAGTATTTT. Protein: CATSKDRVATDTQYF. The V and J genes are TRBV15 and TRBJ2-3; the match to TRBD1 covers 8 bases. Germline V gene sequence: CDR1 LNHNV, CDR2 YYDKDF (reference sequence). This CDR3 comprises 15 residues.

The chain employs TRBV28 and TRBJ1-3, with D possibly being TRBD1 (5 bases). Trimming shortened V by 3 bases and J by 2 bases, and 14 bases separated the two germline ends. The CDR3 loop spans 16 amino acids. CDR1 is MDHEN, CDR2 SYDVKM, per germline. The chain's CDR3 is CASSFRTRVAGNTIYF. In DNA form, the CDR3 reads TGTGCCAGCAGTTTCAGGACACGGGTCGCTGGAAACACCATATATTTT.

The rearrangement links TRBV29-1 to TRBJ2-7, with D perhaps TRBD2 (6 bases). V lost 7 bases, J lost 1 base, and 14 bases lay in between. The germline V gene has CDR1 SQVTM and CDR2 ANQGSEA. The CDR3 runs to 13 residues. The CDR3 is CSAGWGTSYEQYF. The CDR3 bases are TGCAGCGCTGGGTGGGGGACTTCCTACGAGCAGTACTTC.

The V call is TRBV12-3 or TRBV12-4, the J call TRBJ2-3; 10 bases agree with TRBD1. V lost 6 bases and J lost 6; bases outside the gene matches: 6. CDR3 length: 14 residues. CDR3 loop: CASSRRGQGDTQYF. CDR3 bases: TGTGCCAGCAGCCGACGGGGACAGGGGGATACGCAGTATTTT.

V gene TRBV4-1 combines with J gene TRBJ1-5; TRBD1 matches 7 bases. This CDR3 is built from 16 residues. Germline trimming cut 0 bases from V and 9 bases from J; bases unmatched to any gene: 11. CDR1 is MGHRA, CDR2 YSYEKL, per germline. Written as DNA, the CDR3 is TGCGCCAGCAGCCAAGATAGGGGACAGCTAGGAGGGCCCCAGCATTTT. Its protein is CASSQDRGQLGGPQHF.

The chain employs TRBV7-2 and TRBJ1-2, with 7 bases fitting TRBD1. After removal of 4 bases from V and 2 bases from J, the junction contained 1 base not matched to a gene. The CDR3 runs to 13 residues. Germline-derived CDR1 and CDR2 are SGHTA and FQGNSA. CDR3 DNA: TGTGCCAGCAGCTCGGGACAGAACTATGGCTACACCTTC. It encodes CASSSGQNYGYTF.

This chain uses TRBV27 with TRBJ1-5; possibly TRBD1 for D (6 bases). With 8 bases removed from V and 2 bases from J, the gap between germline ends came to 19 bases. The CDR3 has 16 residues. Germline V gene sequence: CDR1 MNHEY, CDR2 SMNVEV (reference sequence). As DNA, the CDR3 is TGTGCCAGCTCGGGGACACCCCGTGGGGGCAATCAGCCCCAGCATTTT. Its translation: CASSGTPRGGNQPQHF.

This clonotype was seen a handful of times. V gene TRBV11-1 combines with J gene TRBJ2-5; D remains unclear. With 8 bases removed from V and 5 bases from J, the gap between germline ends came to 9 bases. From germline, CDR1 is SGHAT and CDR2 FQDESV (reference sequence). The CDR3 covers 11 residues. The CDR3: CASGPWETQYF. The DNA of the CDR3 is TGTGCCAGCGGACCGTGGGAGACCCAGTACTTC.

V and J are TRBV5-1 and TRBJ1-2, with unresolved D. The V gene's germline CDR1 is SGHRS and CDR2 YFSETQ. Trimming left V 4 bases short and J 1 base short, with 11 bases between. CDR3 size: 14 residues. The CDR3 is CASSPAPDNYGYTF. Written as DNA, the CDR3 is TGCGCCAGCAGCCCGGCCCCTGATAACTATGGCTACACCTTC.

The chain uses TRBV5-1 and TRBJ2-3; D gene ambiguous. Germline loops: CDR1 SGHRS, CDR2 YFSETQ. V was trimmed by 4 bases and J by 0 bases, leaving 9 bases between them. The CDR3 has 14 amino acids. CDR3 protein: CASSQEPSTDTQYF. CDR3 sequence (DNA): TGCGCCAGCAGCCAGGAGCCGAGCACAGATACGCAGTATTTT. Full variable domain (missing parts from reference TRBV5-1 and TRBJ2-3): KAGVTQTPRYLIKTRGQQVTLSCSPISGHRSVSWYQQTPGQGLQFLFEYFSETQRNKGNFPGRFSGRQFSNSRSEMNVSTLELGDSALYLCASSQEPSTDTQYFGPGTRLTVL.

On this clonotype itself: An end of the junction does not agree with germline; a read error may underlie this. Here the CDR3 reads CAISDAGATDTQYF. The CDR3 DNA sequence: TGTGCCATCAGTGACGCGGGAGCAACAGATACGCAGTATTTT. The chain links TRBV24-1 to TRBJ2-3; TRBD2 agrees at 7 bases. Germline V CDR1 and CDR2: KGHDR, SFDVKD. The CDR3 extends over 14 amino acids.

The rearrangement links TRBV7-2 to TRBJ2-7; D not certain. Between the trimmed V and J ends, which lost 4 bases and 5 bases, there was a span of 12 bases. CDR3 length: 13 amino acids. Germline-derived CDR1 and CDR2 are SGHTA and FQGNSA. CDR3 nucleotides: TGTGCCAGCAGCTCAGACTGGATCAACGAGCAGTACTTC. It is translated as CASSSDWINEQYF.

The rearrangement links TRBV20-1 to TRBJ1-2; D uncertain. Germline CDR1 is DFQATT and CDR2 is SNEGSKA (reference sequence). CDR3 length equals 11 residues. V lost 6 bases and J 4 bases, leaving 9 bases between the germline ends. The CDR3 DNA reads TGCAGTGCGTTCATACCCTATGGCTACACCTTC. Translated: CSAFIPYGYTF.

This clonotype was found a few times. The chain combines TRBV29-1 with TRBJ2-7; 7 bases align to TRBD2. CDR1 is SQVTM and CDR2 is ANQGSEA in the germline V gene. The junction had 7 bases not matched to a gene; V was cut back by 3 bases and J by 2 bases. The CDR3 has 14 amino acids. For the CDR3, the DNA is TGCAGCGTTGAGCTAGCGGAATTTACCTACGAGCAGTACTTC. Amino acid sequence: CSVELAEFTYEQYF.

The chain employs TRBV7-9 and TRBJ1-2; unclear D gene. Germline CDR1 SEHNR, CDR2 FQNEAQ (reference sequence). The CDR3 is 16 amino acids. Trimming shortened V by 11 bases and J by 3 bases, and 25 bases separated the two germline ends. The CDR3: CALSTRGLRKDYGYTF. The DNA of the CDR3 is TGTGCCTTGTCCACTCGCGGGCTGAGGAAGGACTATGGCTACACCTTC.

The chain carries TRBV5-4 and TRBJ2-3, with D maybe TRBD2 (6 bases). Germline CDR1 and CDR2: SGHNT and YYREEE (reference sequence). V gave up 6 bases and J gave up 2 bases, with 16 bases separating them. The CDR3 covers 15 residues. The CDR3 protein is CASKRWEAYTDTQYF. CDR3 in DNA: TGTGCCAGCAAAAGGTGGGAGGCCTACACAGATACGCAGTATTTT.

This chain links TRBV7-9 with TRBJ1-5; D ambiguous. The CDR3 is 16 amino acids. V lost 1 base, J lost 4 bases, and 14 bases lay in between. Germline assignment: CDR1 SEHNR and CDR2 FQNEAQ (reference sequence). The CDR3 DNA reads TGTGCCAGCAGCTTAGTGGAGGGCTGGGGTAATCAGCCCCAGCATTTT. Protein: CASSLVEGWGNQPQHF.

This clonotype was seen more than once but under ten times. This chain links TRBV20-1 with TRBJ1-6; D is unclear. V lost 0 bases and J lost 7, with 22 bases in between. Germline CDR1 reads DFQATT; CDR2 reads SNEGSKA (reference sequence). The length of the CDR3 is 18 residues. CDR3 sequence: CSARDPSRPRTGNSPLHF. The CDR3 nucleotides read TGCAGTGCTAGAGACCCGAGCCGGCCTAGGACCGGAAATTCACCCCTCCACTTT.

The rearrangement links TRBV6-2 or TRBV6-3 to TRBJ2-7, with D unresolved. CDR1 is MNHEY, CDR2 SVGEGT, per germline. The CDR3 has 11 residues. V was shortened by 6 bases and J by 7 bases, with 10 bases between the two germline ends. Here the CDR3 reads CASRWVREQYF. CDR3 coding DNA: TGTGCCAGCAGGTGGGTTCGGGAGCAGTACTTC.

The chain couples TRBV20-1 to TRBJ2-5; 9 positions agree with TRBD2. Per the germline V gene, CDR1 is DFQATT and CDR2 is SNEGSKA (reference sequence). J lost 4 bases, V lost 6 bases, and 9 bases had no gene match. The CDR3 extends over 14 amino acids. CDR3 protein: CSADKGLAGETQYF. In nucleotides, the CDR3 is TGCAGTGCCGATAAGGGACTAGCTGGAGAGACCCAGTACTTC.

The chain combines TRBV19 with TRBJ1-2; D may be TRBD1 (5 bases). The V end was cut by 5 bases, the J end by 7 bases, with 14 bases between. Germline V CDR1 and CDR2: LNHDA, SQIVND (reference sequence). The CDR3 consists of 13 residues. Written as DNA, the CDR3 is TGTGCCAGTAGTCCCCGTGGGGCCGGTGGCTACACCTTC. It is translated as CASSPRGAGGYTF.

In this sample, this clonotype turned up a few times. The rearrangement joins TRBV20-1 to TRBJ1-1; D is perhaps TRBD1 (6 bases). The germline V gene has CDR1 DFQATT and CDR2 SNEGSKA (reference sequence). Trimming took off 0 bases at V and 3 bases at J, with 14 bases between the two ends. The CDR3 covers 15 residues. The CDR3 sequence: CSARDRGGPDTEAFF. CDR3 in DNA: TGCAGTGCTAGAGATCGGGGGGGGCCGGACACTGAAGCTTTCTTT.